The present TCR beta chain was sequenced within a study of T cell responses to AZD1222 COVID-19 vaccine. Findings and limits, study-wide: The donor group comprised mostly white British people and more females; the analysis possibly underestimated clonal diversity.

Libraries were prepared by immunoSEQ multiplex PCR; TCRdb keeps only in-frame clonotypes and omits some of them. The sample has over 120,000 clones; about 86% are singletons. J lost 2 bases, V lost 1 base, and 1 base had no gene match. Per the germline V gene, CDR1 is SGHAT and CDR2 is FQNNGV. The CDR3 length is 14 residues. On this clone: Its antigen is undetermined.

V and J are TRBV11-2 and TRBJ1-2; 7 bases line up with TRBD1. This clonotype originated in an adult who received the AZD1222 COVID-19 vaccine. Sequences were derived from peripheral blood, sampled 28 days after the second AZD1222 dose. CDR3 in amino acids: CASSLATGNYGYTF. The DNA of the CDR3 is TGTGCCAGCAGCTTAGCGACAGGGAACTATGGCTACACCTTC.